Shown below are 8 T cell receptor beta chains from a single sample sequenced in a study of blood T cell repertoires in COVID-19. Libraries were prepared by immunoSEQ multiplex PCR; TCRdb keeps only in-frame clonotypes and omits some of them. This sample has some 42,000 clones, with roughly 80% found just once. Sequencing was done on a sample of peripheral blood. The receptors shown here come from a middle-aged man with active COVID-19.

The V gene is TRBV5-4, the J gene TRBJ1-3; possibly TRBD1 for D (6 bases). Germline V lookup: CDR1 SGHNT, CDR2 YYREEE (reference sequence). V lost 2 bases to trimming and J lost 1 base, with 13 bases between them. This CDR3 spans 16 amino acids. The CDR3 region has the DNA TGTGCCAGCAGCTTAGGCAGGGGCATTTCTGGAAACACCATATATTTT. The encoded protein is CASSLGRGISGNTIYF.

This sequence joins TRBV18 and TRBJ2-3; 8 bases are shared with TRBD1. The germline CDR1 and CDR2 sequences are KGHSH and LQKENI. The V segment lost 3 bases and the J segment 1 base; nucleotides outside the gene matches: 3. The CDR3 is made up of 15 amino acids. The CDR3 loop is CASSPNRGGTDTQYF. The DNA for the CDR3 is TGTGCCAGCTCACCGAACAGGGGGGGCACAGATACGCAGTATTTT.

The chain uses TRBV13 and TRBJ2-2; 11 bases agree with TRBD1. This CDR3 contains 18 residues. Germline loops: CDR1 PRHDT, CDR2 FYEKMQ (reference sequence). Trimming at V came to 5 bases and at J to 1 base, leaving 9 bases not matched to a gene. The CDR3 loop reads CASSNLGTGGKNTGELFF. The CDR3 DNA sequence: TGTGCCAGCAGCAACTTAGGGACAGGGGGTAAGAACACCGGGGAGCTGTTTTTT.

The chain links TRBV7-9 to TRBJ2-3; 9 bases match TRBD2. CDR3 size: 15 residues. The V segment lost 3 bases and the J segment 3 bases; nucleotides outside the gene matches: 4. The germline V gene has CDR1 SEHNR and CDR2 FQNEAQ (reference sequence). CDR3 sequence (DNA): TGTGCCAGCAGCTTGCGGGGGGGCGCAACAGATACGCAGTATTTT. It translates to CASSLRGGATDTQYF.

The chain has TRBV11-2 and TRBJ2-2; no reliable D call. Germline lookup yields CDR1 SGHAT and CDR2 FQNNGV. CDR3 length equals 15 residues. The V and J ends lost 5 bases and 1 base respectively, with 11 bases between them. As DNA, the CDR3 is TGTGCCAGCAGCCTGCGTCCAGGGAACACCGGGGAGCTGTTTTTT. This sequence encodes CASSLRPGNTGELFF.

This clone showed up just once. The V call is TRBV9, the J call TRBJ2-3, with 7 bases matching TRBD2. The CDR3 spans 16 residues. Germline V gene lookup returns CDR1 SGDLS and CDR2 YYNGEE. V lost 0 bases, J lost 2 bases, and 6 bases stayed unmatched. The CDR3 DNA is TGTGCCAGCAGCGTAGGGGGCGGGGGACCCACAGATACGCAGTATTTT. As protein: CASSVGGGGPTDTQYF.

This clone was observed a single time. The V gene is TRBV7-2, the J gene TRBJ2-5; maybe TRBD1 (6 bases). The V gene's germline CDR1 is SGHTA and CDR2 FQGNSA. The CDR3 covers 15 residues. With 8 bases removed from V and 5 bases from J, the gap between germline ends came to 21 bases. The CDR3 spells CASQARRTAGETQYF. CDR3 in DNA: TGTGCCAGCCAAGCGCGTAGGACAGCCGGGGAGACCCAGTACTTC.

The chain uses TRBV6-4 and TRBJ2-3; 12 nucleotides align to TRBD2. The CDR3 covers 15 residues. The V gene's germline CDR1 is MRHNA and CDR2 SNTAGT. J gave up 2 bases and V 7 bases, and 4 bases lay outside the gene matches. The CDR3 bases are TGTGCCAGCAAGAGGACTAGCGGGGCCACAGATACGCAGTATTTT. Amino acids: CASKRTSGATDTQYF.